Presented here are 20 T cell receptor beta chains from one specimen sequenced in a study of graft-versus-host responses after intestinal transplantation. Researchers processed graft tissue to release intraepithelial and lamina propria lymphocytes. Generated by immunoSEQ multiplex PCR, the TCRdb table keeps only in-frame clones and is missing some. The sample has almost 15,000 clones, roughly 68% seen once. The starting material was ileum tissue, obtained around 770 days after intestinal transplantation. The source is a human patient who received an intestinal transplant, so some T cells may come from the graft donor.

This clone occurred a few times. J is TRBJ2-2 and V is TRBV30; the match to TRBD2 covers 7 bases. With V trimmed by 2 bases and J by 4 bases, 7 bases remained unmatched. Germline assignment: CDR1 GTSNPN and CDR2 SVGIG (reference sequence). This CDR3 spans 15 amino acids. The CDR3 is CAWSTLARSTGELFF. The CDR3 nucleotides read TGTGCCTGGAGTACACTAGCGCGAAGCACCGGGGAGCTGTTTTTT.

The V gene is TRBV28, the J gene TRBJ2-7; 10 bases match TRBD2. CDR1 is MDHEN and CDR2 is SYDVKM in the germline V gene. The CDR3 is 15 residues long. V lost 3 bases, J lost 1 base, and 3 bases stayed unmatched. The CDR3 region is CASSFPLAGSYEQYF. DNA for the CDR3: TGTGCCAGCAGTTTTCCACTAGCGGGATCCTACGAGCAGTACTTC.

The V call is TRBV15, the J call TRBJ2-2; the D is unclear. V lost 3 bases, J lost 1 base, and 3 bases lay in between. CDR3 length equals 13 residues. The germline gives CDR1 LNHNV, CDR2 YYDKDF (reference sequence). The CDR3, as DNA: TGTGCCACCAGCAGGCAGAACACCGGGGAGCTGTTTTTT. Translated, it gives CATSRQNTGELFF. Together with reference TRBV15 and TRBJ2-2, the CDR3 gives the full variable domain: DAMVIQNPRYQVTQFGKPVTLSCSQTLNHNVMYWYQQKSSQAPKLLFHYYDKDFNNEADTPDNFQSRRPNTSFCFLDIRSPGLGDTAMYLCATSRQNTGELFFGEGSRLTVL.

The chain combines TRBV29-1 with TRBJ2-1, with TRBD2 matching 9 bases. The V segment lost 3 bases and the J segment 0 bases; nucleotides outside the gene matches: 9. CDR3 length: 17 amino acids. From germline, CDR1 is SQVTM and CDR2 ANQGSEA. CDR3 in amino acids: CSVESAGGQLSYNEQFF. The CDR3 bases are TGCAGCGTTGAGTCGGCGGGGGGGCAGCTCTCCTACAATGAGCAGTTCTTC.

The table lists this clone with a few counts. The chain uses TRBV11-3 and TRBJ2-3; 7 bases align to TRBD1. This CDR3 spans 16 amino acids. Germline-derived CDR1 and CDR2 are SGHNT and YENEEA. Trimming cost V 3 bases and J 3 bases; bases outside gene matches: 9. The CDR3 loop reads CASSFSPDRITDTQYF. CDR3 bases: TGTGCCAGCAGCTTTAGTCCGGACAGGATAACAGATACGCAGTATTTT.

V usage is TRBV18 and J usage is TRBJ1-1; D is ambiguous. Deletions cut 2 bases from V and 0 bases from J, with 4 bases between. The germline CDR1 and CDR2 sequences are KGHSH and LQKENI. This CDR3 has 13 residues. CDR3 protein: CASSPGMNTEAFF. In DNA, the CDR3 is TGTGCCAGCTCACCAGGGATGAACACTGAAGCTTTCTTT.

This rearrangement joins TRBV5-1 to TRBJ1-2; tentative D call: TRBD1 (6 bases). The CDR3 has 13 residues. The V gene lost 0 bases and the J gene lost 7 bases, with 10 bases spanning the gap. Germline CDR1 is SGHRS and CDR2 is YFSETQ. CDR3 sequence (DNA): TGCGCCAGCAGCTTGGGGCAGGGGAGTGGCTACACCTTC. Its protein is CASSLGQGSGYTF. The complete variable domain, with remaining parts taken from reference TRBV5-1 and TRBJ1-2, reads KAGVTQTPRYLIKTRGQQVTLSCSPISGHRSVSWYQQTPGQGLQFLFEYFSETQRNKGNFPGRFSGRQFSNSRSEMNVSTLELGDSALYLCASSLGQGSGYTFGSGTRLTVV.

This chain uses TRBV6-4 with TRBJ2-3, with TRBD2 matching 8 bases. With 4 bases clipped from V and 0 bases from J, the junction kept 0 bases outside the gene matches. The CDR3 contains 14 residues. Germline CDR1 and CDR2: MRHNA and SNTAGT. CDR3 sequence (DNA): TGTGCCAGCAGTGCTAGCGGGAGCACAGATACGCAGTATTTT. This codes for CASSASGSTDTQYF.

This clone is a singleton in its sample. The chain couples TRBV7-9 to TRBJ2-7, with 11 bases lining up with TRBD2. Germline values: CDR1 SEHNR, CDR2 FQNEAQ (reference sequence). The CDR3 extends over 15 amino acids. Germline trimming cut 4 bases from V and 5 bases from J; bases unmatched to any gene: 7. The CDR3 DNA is TGTGCCAGCAGCTCTCAGACTAGCGGGGTCCACGAGCAGTACTTC. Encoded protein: CASSSQTSGVHEQYF.

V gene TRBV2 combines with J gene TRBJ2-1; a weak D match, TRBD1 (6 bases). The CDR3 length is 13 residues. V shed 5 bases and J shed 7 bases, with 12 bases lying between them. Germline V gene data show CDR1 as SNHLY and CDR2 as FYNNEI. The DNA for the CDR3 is TGTGCCAGCAGTTACAGGGTTGAAAATGAGCAGTTCTTC. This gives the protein CASSYRVENEQFF.

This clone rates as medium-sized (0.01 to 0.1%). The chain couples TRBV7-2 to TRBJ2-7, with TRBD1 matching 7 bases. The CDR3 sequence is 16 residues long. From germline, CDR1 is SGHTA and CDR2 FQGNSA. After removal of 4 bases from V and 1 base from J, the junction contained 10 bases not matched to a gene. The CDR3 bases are TGTGCCAGCAGCTCAAGTTTCGGGACAGTTTCCTACGAGCAGTACTTC. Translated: CASSSSFGTVSYEQYF.

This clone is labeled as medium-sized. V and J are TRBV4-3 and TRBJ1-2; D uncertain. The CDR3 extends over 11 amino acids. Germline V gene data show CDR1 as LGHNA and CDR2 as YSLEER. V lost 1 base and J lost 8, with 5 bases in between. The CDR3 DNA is TGCGCCAGCAGCCAAGGGATGGGCTACACCTTC. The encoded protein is CASSQGMGYTF.

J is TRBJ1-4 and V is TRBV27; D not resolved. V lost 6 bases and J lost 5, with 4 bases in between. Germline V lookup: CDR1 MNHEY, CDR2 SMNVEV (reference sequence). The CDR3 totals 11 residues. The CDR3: CASRRNEKLFF. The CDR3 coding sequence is TGTGCCAGCAGGCGGAATGAAAAACTGTTTTTT.

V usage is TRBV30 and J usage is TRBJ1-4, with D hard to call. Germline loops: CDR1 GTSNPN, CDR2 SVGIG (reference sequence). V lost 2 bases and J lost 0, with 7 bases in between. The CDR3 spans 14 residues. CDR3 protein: CAWSRLATNEKLFF. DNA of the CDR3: TGTGCCTGGAGTAGGTTGGCAACTAATGAAAAACTGTTTTTT.

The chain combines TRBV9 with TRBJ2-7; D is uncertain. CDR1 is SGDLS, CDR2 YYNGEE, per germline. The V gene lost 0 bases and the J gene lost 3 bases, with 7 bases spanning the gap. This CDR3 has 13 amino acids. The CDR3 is CASSVGPLYEQYF. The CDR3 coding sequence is TGTGCCAGCAGCGTAGGCCCCCTCTACGAGCAGTACTTC.

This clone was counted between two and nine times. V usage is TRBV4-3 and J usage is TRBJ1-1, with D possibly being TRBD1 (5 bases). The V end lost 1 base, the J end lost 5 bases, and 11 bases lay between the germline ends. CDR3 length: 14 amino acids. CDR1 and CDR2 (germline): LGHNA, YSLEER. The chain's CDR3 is CASSQGSQGTEAFF. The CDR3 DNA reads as TGCGCCAGCAGCCAAGGATCTCAGGGAACTGAAGCTTTCTTT.

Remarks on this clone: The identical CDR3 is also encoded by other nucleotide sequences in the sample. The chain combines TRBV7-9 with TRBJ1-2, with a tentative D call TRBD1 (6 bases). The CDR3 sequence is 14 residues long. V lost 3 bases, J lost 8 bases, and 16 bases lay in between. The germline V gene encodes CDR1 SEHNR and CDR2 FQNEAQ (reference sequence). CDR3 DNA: TGTGCCAGCAGCTTGGTCGGTGGGGGCGACGGCTACACCTTC. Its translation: CASSLVGGGDGYTF.

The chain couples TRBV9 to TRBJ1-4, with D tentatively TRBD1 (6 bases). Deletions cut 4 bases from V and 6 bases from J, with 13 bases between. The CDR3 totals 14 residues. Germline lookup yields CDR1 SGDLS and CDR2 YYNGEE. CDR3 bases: TGTGCCAGCAGCCCCGATGAGGGGGATGAAAAACTGTTTTTT. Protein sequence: CASSPDEGDEKLFF. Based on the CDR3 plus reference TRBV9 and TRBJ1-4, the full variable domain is DSGVTQTPKHLITATGQRVTLRCSPRSGDLSVYWYQQSLDQGLQFLIQYYNGEERAKGNILERFSAQQFPDLHSELNLSSLELGDSALYFCASSPDEGDEKLFFGSGTQLSVL.

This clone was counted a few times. The CDR3 reads CAISDSRDSYNQPQHF. As DNA, the CDR3 is TGTGCCATCAGTGACTCTAGGGACAGTTACAATCAGCCCCAGCATTTT. The chain is built from TRBV10-3 and TRBJ1-5, with 7 bases identical to TRBD1. With V trimmed by 3 bases and J by 3 bases, 8 bases remained unmatched. Germline CDR1 and CDR2: ENHRY and SYGVKD. The CDR3 length is 16 residues.

The CDR3 loop reads CVRSSNLIGTNEKLFF. In DNA, the CDR3 is TGTGTCAGAAGCTCCAACCTCATTGGAACAAATGAAAAACTGTTTTTT. V and J are TRBV7-5 and TRBJ1-4. TRBV7-5 is a listed pseudogene. CDR3 length: 16 amino acids.